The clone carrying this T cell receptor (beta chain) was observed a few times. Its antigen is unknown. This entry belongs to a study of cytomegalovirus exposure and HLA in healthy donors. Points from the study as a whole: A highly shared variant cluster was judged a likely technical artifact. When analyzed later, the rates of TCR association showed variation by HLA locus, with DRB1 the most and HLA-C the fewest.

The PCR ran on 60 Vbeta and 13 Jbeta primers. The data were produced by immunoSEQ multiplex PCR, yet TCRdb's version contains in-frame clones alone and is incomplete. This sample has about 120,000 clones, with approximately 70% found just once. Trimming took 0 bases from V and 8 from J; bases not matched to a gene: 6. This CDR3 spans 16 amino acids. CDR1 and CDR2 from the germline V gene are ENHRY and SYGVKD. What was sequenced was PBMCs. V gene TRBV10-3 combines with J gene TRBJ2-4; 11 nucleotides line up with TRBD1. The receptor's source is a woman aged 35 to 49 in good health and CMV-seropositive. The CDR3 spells CAISESDGTGGDIQYF. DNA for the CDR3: TGTGCCATCAGTGAGTCGGATGGGACAGGGGGAGACATTCAGTACTTC.